This T cell receptor beta chain was retrieved from a study of T-cell reconstitution after alpha-beta-depleted transplantation in children. General study points: Several hundred expanded graft clones reportedly were the source of alpha-beta T cells about two months after transplant.

TCRbeta library construction was performed incorporating unique molecular identifiers. MiXCR was run by TCRdb on the PCR reads, yielding one entry per CDR3 protein. The data contain some 260,000 distinct CDR3 sequences, 20% to 30% of them singletons. There are 13 residues in the CDR3. Trimming shortened V by 7 bases and J by 9 bases, and 17 bases separated the two germline ends. From germline, CDR1 is SGDLS and CDR2 YYNGEE. This clonotype has only a few counts. Antigen unknown. The source material was PBMCs, mostly from graft donor cells, sampled 360 days after TCRalphabeta/CD19-depleted stem cell transplant. The sequence came from a female patient aged 2-9 years who had a stem cell transplant for congenital amegakaryocytic thrombocytopenia, so the T cells may come from the graft donor. The chain recombines TRBV9 with TRBJ2-1; D is undetermined. The CDR3 sequence is CASGRDSVIEQFF. The CDR3 DNA sequence: TGTGCCAGCGGAAGGGATTCAGTAATTGAGCAGTTCTTC.